The T cell receptor beta chain described here comes from a study of control samples from healthy donors and cancer patients. TCRdb's table, derived via immunoSEQ multiplex PCR, lists solely in-frame clones and lacks some. The repertoire includes about 100,000 clones, about 80% of them detected once, and 5% to 8.5% sits in the top ten. The germline V gene has CDR1 SGHVS and CDR2 FQNEAQ. V lost 6 bases, J lost 1 base, and 9 bases lay in between. CDR3 length equals 13 residues. The rearrangement joins TRBV7-8 to TRBJ1-2; D is ambiguous. Sequencing used blood. The clonotype originates from a man younger than 35 in good health. CDR3 region: CASSVGRNYGYTF. CDR3 DNA: TGTGCCAGCAGTGTAGGGCGTAACTATGGCTACACCTTC.